The clone carrying this TCR beta chain showed up just a few times. Here immunoSEQ multiplex PCR was the method, and the copy in TCRdb shows in-frame clones only, minus some. The data contain roughly 13,000 clones, around 48% of them seen just once; the ten biggest clones take up less than 35%. This sample was included in a study of cytotoxic CD8 clonotypes in ibrutinib-treated CLL. Trimming left V 2 bases short and J 6 bases short, with 5 bases between. Per the germline V gene, CDR1 is GTSNPN and CDR2 is SVGIG (reference sequence). The CDR3 covers 11 residues. The V gene is TRBV30, the J gene TRBJ1-3; D is unresolved. Sequencing was performed on PBMCs, taken at an approximately 25-month disease-progression time point, from a patient treated with ibrutinib. This TCR came from a human donor with chronic lymphocytic leukemia. The CDR3 bases are TGTGCCTGGAGTACGGAAAACACCATATATTTT. It specifies CAWSTENTIYF.